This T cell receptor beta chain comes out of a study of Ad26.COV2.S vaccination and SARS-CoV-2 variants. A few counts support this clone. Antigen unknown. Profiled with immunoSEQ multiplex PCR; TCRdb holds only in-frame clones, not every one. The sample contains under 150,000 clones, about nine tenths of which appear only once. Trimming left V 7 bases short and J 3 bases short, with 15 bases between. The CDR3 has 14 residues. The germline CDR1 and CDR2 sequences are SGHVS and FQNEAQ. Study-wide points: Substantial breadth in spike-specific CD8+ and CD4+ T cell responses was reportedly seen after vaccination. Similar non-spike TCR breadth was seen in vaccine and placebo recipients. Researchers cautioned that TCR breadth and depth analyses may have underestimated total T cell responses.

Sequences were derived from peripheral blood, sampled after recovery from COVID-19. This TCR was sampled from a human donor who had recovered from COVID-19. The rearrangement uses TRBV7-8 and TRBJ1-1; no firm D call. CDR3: CASNPFEGDTEAFF. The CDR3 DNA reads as TGTGCCAGCAACCCCTTCGAGGGAGACACTGAAGCTTTCTTT. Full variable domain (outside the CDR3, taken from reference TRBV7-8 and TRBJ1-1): GAGVSQSPRYKVAKRGQDVALRCDPISGHVSLFWYQQALGQGPEFLTYFQNEAQLDKSGLPSDRFFAERPEGSVSTLKIQRTQQEDSAVYLCASNPFEGDTEAFFGQGTRLTVV.